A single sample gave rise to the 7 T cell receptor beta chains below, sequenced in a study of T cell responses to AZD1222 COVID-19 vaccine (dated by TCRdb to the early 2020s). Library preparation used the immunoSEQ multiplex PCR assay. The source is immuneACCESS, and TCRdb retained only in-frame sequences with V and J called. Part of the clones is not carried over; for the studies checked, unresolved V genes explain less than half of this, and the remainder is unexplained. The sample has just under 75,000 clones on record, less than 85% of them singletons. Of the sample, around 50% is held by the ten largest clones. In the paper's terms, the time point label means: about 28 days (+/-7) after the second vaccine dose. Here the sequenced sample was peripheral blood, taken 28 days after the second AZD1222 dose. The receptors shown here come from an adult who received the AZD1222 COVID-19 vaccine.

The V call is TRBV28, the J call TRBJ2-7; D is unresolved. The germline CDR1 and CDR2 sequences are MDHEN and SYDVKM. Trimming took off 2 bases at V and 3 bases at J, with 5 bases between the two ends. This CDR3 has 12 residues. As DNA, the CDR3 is TGTGCCAGCAGTTTAGCCCACTACGAGCAGTACTTC. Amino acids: CASSLAHYEQYF. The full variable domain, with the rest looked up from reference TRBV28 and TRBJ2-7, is DVKVTQSSRYLVKRTGEKVFLECVQDMDHENMFWYRQDPGLGLRLIYFSYDVKMKEKGDIPEGYSVSREKKERFSLILESASTNQTSMYLCASSLAHYEQYFGPGTRLTVT.

The CDR3 loop is CASSFFEQGAGEKLFF. In nucleotides, the CDR3 is TGTGCCAGCAGCTTTTTCGAACAGGGGGCAGGTGAAAAACTGTTTTTT. The chain employs TRBV2 and TRBJ1-4; the match to TRBD1 covers 9 bases. Trimming took 6 bases from V and 7 from J; bases not matched to a gene: 12. Per the germline V gene, CDR1 is SNHLY and CDR2 is FYNNEI. CDR3 length: 16 amino acids.

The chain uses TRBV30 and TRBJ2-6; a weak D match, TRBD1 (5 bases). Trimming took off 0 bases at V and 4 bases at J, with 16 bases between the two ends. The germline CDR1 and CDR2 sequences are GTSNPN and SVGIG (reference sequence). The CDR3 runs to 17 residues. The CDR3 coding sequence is TGTGCCTGGAGTGTACGGGTAGGGGCAGGAGGGGCCAACGTCCTGACTTTC. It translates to CAWSVRVGAGGANVLTF. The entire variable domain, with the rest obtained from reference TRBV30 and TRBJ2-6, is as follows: SQTIHQWPATLVQPVGSPLSLECTVEGTSNPNLYWYRQAAGRGLQLLFYSVGIGQISSEVPQNLSASRPQDRQFILSSKKLLLSDSGFYLCAWSVRVGAGGANVLTFGAGSRLTVL.

The CDR3, as DNA: TGTGCCAGTAGTTTTTTTGCGGGACCCCAAGAGACCCAGTACTTC. Its translation: CASSFFAGPQETQYF. This rearrangement joins TRBV19 to TRBJ2-5; weak D call: TRBD2 (6 bases). V lost 5 bases, J lost 1 base, and 14 bases lay in between. The CDR3 runs to 15 residues. From germline, CDR1 is LNHDA and CDR2 SQIVND (reference sequence).

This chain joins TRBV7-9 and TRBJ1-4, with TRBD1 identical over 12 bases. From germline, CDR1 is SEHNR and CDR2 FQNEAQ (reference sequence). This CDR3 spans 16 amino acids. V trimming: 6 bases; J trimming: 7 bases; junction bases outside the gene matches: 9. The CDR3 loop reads CASSTGDRGLGEKLFF. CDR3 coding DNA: TGTGCCAGCAGTACCGGGGACAGGGGGCTCGGTGAAAAACTGTTTTTT.

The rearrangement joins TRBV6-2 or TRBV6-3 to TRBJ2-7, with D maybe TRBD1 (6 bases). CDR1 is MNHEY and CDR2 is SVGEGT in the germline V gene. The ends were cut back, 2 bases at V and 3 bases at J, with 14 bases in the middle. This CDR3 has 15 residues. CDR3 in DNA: TGTGCCAGCAGTTACACCCGGGACACTGTCTACGAGCAGTACTTC. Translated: CASSYTRDTVYEQYF.

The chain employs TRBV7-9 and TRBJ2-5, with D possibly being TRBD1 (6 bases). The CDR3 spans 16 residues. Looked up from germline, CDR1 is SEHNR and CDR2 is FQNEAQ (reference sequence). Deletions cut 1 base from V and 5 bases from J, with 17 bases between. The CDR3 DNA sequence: TGTGCCAGCAGCTTAGAGCCGCTCTTAAGGGGGGAGACCCAGTACTTC. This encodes CASSLEPLLRGETQYF.